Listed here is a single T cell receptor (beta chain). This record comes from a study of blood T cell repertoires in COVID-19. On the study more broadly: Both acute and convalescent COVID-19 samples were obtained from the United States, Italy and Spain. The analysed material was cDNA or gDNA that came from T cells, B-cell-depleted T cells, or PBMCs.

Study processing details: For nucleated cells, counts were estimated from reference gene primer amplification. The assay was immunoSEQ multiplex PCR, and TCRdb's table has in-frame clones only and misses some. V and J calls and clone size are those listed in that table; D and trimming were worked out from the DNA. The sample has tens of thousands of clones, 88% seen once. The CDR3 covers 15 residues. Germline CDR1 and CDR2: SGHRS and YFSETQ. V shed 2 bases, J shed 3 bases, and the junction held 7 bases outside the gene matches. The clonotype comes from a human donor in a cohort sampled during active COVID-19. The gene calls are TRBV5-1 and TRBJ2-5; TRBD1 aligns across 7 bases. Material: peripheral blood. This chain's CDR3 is CASSLLTGTEETQYF. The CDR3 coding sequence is TGCGCCAGCAGCTTACTAACAGGGACAGAAGAGACCCAGTACTTC. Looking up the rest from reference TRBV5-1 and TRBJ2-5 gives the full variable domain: KAGVTQTPRYLIKTRGQQVTLSCSPISGHRSVSWYQQTPGQGLQFLFEYFSETQRNKGNFPGRFSGRQFSNSRSEMNVSTLELGDSALYLCASSLLTGTEETQYFGPGTRLLVL.